The text below deals with one T cell receptor (beta chain). The assay was immunoSEQ multiplex PCR, and TCRdb's table has in-frame clones only and misses some. The sample includes about 180,000 clones, around 86% of them seen just once. These data belong to a study of blood T cell repertoires in COVID-19. Overall study: Material from acute and convalescent COVID-19 was sourced from the United States, Italy and Spain. The analysed material was cDNA or gDNA that came from T cells, B-cell-depleted T cells, or PBMCs.

Germline V gene lookup returns CDR1 KGHSH and CDR2 LQKENI. This CDR3 is built from 15 residues. V lost 4 bases to trimming and J lost 8 bases, with 18 bases between them. This chain uses TRBV18 with TRBJ2-1; D is perhaps TRBD2 (5 bases). This TCR was recovered from a man aged 45-65 years with active or convalescent COVID-19. The source material was peripheral blood. DNA of the CDR3: TGTGCCAGCTCACTAAGCGGCCAGTGGGAGCATGAGCAGTTCTTC. Translating it yields CASSLSGQWEHEQFF.